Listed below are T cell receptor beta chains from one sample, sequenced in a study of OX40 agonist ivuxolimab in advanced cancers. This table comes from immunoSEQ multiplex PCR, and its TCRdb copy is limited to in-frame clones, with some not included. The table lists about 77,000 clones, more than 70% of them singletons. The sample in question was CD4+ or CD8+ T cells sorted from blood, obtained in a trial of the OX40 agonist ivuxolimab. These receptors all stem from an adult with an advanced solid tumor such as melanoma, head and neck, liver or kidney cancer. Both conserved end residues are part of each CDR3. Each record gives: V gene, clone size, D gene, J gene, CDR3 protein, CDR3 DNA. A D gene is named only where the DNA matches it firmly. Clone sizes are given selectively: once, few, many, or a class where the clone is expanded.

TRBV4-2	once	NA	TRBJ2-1	CASSQTGDNVNEQFF	TGTGCCAGCAGCCAAACGGGAGACAATGTCAATGAGCAGTTCTTC
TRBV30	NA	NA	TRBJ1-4	CAWTGGGLGEKLFF	TGTGCCTGGACGGGCGGGGGACTAGGTGAAAAACTGTTTTTT
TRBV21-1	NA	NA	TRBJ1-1	CASSTLNTEAFF	TGTGCCAGCAGCACATTGAACACTGAAGCTTTCTTT
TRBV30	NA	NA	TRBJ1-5	CAWSDKGLHNQPQHF	TGTGCCTGGAGTGACAAGGGGTTGCACAATCAGCCCCAGCATTTT
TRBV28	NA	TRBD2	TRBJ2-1	CASSFTGGSPIYNEQFF	TGTGCCAGCAGTTTTACTGGCGGGAGCCCCATATACAATGAGCAGTTCTTC
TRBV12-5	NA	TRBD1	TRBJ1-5	CASGPRIGGGFQPQHF	TGTGCTAGTGGTCCTCGAATAGGAGGGGGCTTTCAGCCCCAGCATTTT
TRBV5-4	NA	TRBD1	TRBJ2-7	CASNGRGSHEQYF	TGTGCCAGCAACGGCAGGGGGTCCCACGAGCAGTACTTC
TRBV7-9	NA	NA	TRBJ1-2	CASSHRDRGDGYTF	TGTGCCAGCAGCCATCGGGATAGGGGAGATGGCTACACCTTC
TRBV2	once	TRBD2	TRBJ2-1	CASSPRTSGRYEQFF	TGTGCCAGCAGTCCCCGGACTAGCGGGAGGTATGAGCAGTTCTTC
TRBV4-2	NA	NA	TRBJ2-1	CASSQDRGRNEQFF	TGTGCCAGCAGCCAAGACAGGGGGAGGAATGAGCAGTTCTTC